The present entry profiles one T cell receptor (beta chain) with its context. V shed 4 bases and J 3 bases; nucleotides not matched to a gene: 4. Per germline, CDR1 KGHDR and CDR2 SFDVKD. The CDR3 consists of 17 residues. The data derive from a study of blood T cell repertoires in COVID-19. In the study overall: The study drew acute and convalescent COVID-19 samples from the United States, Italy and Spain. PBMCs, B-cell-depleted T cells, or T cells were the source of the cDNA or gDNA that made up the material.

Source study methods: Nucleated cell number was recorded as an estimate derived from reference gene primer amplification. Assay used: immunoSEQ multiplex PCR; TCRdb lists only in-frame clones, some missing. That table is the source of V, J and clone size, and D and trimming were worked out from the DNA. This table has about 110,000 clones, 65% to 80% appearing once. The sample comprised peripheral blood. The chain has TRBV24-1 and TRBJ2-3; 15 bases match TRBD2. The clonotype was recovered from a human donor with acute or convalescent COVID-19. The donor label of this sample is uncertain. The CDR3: CATSDPGLAGGTDTQYF. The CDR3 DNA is TGTGCCACCAGTGACCCTGGACTAGCGGGGGGGACAGATACGCAGTATTTT.